This TCR beta chain was captured in a study of shared clonotypes between healthy human individuals. Measured with immunoSEQ multiplex PCR; TCRdb has only the in-frame clones, and not every one. The sample holds about 1.1 million clones; around 78% are singletons and the top ten take around 0.6%. This clonotype was sampled from a man younger than 30 in good health. Some clones in this sample may be carry-over from other donors' samples. Sequencing was carried out using memory CD4+ T cells from PBMCs. Subset meaning: CD45RA-negative fraction.

The chain's CDR3 is CASSPGGSIDEQYF. In DNA, the CDR3 is TGTGCCAGCTCACCTGGCGGGAGTATCGACGAGCAGTACTTC. The chain uses TRBV18 and TRBJ2-7; 7 nucleotides agree with TRBD2. Trimming took 3 bases from V and 5 from J; bases not matched to a gene: 7. This CDR3 comprises 14 residues. Germline CDR1 reads KGHSH; CDR2 reads LQKENI.